Below, 10 T cell receptor beta chains from the same sample are listed, as sequenced in a study of vaccination effects on CD4 cells after COVID-19. Assay: immunoSEQ multiplex PCR; the TCRdb copy retains only in-frame clones and omits some. The sample shows about 54,000 clones, 75% to 90% of them seen only once. Pools of viral peptides were used by the ViraFEST assay to expand antigen-specific CD4+ T cells ahead of sequencing. Cells that had been cultured for 10 days were the source of isolated CD4+ T cells. Antigen specificity for these receptors is unknown. Sequencing used CD4+ T cells from PBMCs cultured with HCoV-229E spike peptides, obtained before COVID-19 vaccination. These receptors were obtained from a human donor who received a COVID-19 vaccine.

The chain recombines TRBV12-3 or TRBV12-4 with TRBJ2-2; D is undetermined. Trimming removed 8 bases at V and 4 bases at J, with 11 bases between. The CDR3 extends over 13 amino acids. The CDR3 sequence is CASASRPTGELFF. The DNA for the CDR3 is TGTGCCAGCGCCTCTAGGCCCACCGGGGAGCTGTTTTTT.

V gene TRBV2 combines with J gene TRBJ2-4; 9 nucleotides agree with TRBD2. Germline V gives CDR1 SNHLY, CDR2 FYNNEI. This CDR3 spans 20 amino acids. J lost 3 bases, V lost 2 bases, and 17 bases had no gene match. The chain's CDR3 is CASSELVASGATLDKNIQYF. CDR3 nucleotide sequence: TGTGCCAGCAGTGAACTGGTTGCTAGCGGGGCCACCCTGGACAAAAACATTCAGTACTTC.

This chain uses TRBV18 with TRBJ1-2, with D tentatively TRBD1 (5 bases). This CDR3 is 15 amino acids long. Trimming removed 3 bases at V and 6 bases at J, with 17 bases between. Germline CDR1 and CDR2: KGHSH and LQKENI. CDR3 sequence (DNA): TGTGCCAGCTCACCTCTTCCCGGAGGGGAAGATGGCTACACCTTC. Translating it yields CASSPLPGGEDGYTF.

This clone was recorded a few times. The rearrangement uses TRBV2 and TRBJ1-2; the match to TRBD1 covers 8 bases. The germline V gene encodes CDR1 SNHLY and CDR2 FYNNEI. Trimming took 5 bases from V and 5 from J; bases not matched to a gene: 7. The length of the CDR3 is 14 residues. CDR3 bases: TGTGCCAGCAGTTACGACAGGGGAAGGTATGGCTACACCTTC. Its translation: CASSYDRGRYGYTF.

The rearrangement links TRBV28 to TRBJ1-2; D unresolved. The germline gives CDR1 MDHEN, CDR2 SYDVKM. V was pared by 3 bases and J by 7 bases, with 9 bases between. The CDR3 runs 12 residues. As DNA, the CDR3 is TGTGCCAGCAGTTTTAAGATCCCTGGCTACACCTTC. Translation: CASSFKIPGYTF.

The chain uses TRBV28 and TRBJ1-1, with a weak D call TRBD1 (6 bases). Germline V gene data show CDR1 as MDHEN and CDR2 as SYDVKM. This CDR3 spans 15 amino acids. Trimming stripped 10 bases from V and 5 bases from J, with 23 bases between. The chain's CDR3 is CATIPPGGQGTEAFF. The CDR3 DNA is TGTGCCACCATCCCACCGGGGGGGCAGGGAACTGAAGCTTTCTTT. The variable domain in full, completed from reference TRBV28 and TRBJ1-1, reads DVKVTQSSRYLVKRTGEKVFLECVQDMDHENMFWYRQDPGLGLRLIYFSYDVKMKEKGDIPEGYSVSREKKERFSLILESASTNQTSMYLCATIPPGGQGTEAFFGQGTRLTVV.

In its sample, this clone was seen once. The chain recombines TRBV18 with TRBJ2-3; 14 nucleotides match TRBD2. V was clipped by 3 bases and J by 0 bases; unmatched bases: 8. This CDR3 region has 19 residues. Germline loops: CDR1 KGHSH, CDR2 LQKENI. This CDR3 reads CASSPGLAGAELSTDTQYF. The DNA of the CDR3 is TGTGCCAGCTCACCGGGACTAGCGGGGGCCGAACTAAGCACAGATACGCAGTATTTT.

This rearrangement joins TRBV6-5 to TRBJ2-1; 12 nucleotides match TRBD2. There are 15 residues in the CDR3. V shed 6 bases and J 7 bases; nucleotides not matched to a gene: 7. Germline-derived CDR1 and CDR2 are MNHEY and SVGAGI. The CDR3 DNA sequence: TGTGCCAGCAGGTCTAGCGGGGGGGCGACGAATGAGCAGTTCTTC. Its protein product is CASRSSGGATNEQFF.

This chain joins TRBV3-1 (or the pseudogene TRBV3-2) and TRBJ2-1; D is possibly TRBD1 (5 bases). The CDR3 is made up of 11 amino acids. Germline CDR1 reads LGHDT; CDR2 reads YNNKEL (reference sequence). With 4 bases removed from V and 8 bases from J, the gap between germline ends came to 6 bases. CDR3 sequence (DNA): TGTGCCAGCAGCCGCAGGGATGAGCAGTTCTTC. This codes for CASSRRDEQFF.

The chain joins TRBV11-3 to TRBJ2-7, with a tentative D call TRBD2 (5 bases). CDR3 length equals 14 residues. The V gene lost 8 bases and the J gene lost 2 bases, with 16 bases spanning the gap. Germline CDR1 is SGHNT and CDR2 is YENEEA. This chain's CDR3 is CASALGVGPYEQYV. CDR3 DNA sequence: TGTGCCAGCGCCTTGGGAGTTGGACCCTACGAGCAGTACGTC.